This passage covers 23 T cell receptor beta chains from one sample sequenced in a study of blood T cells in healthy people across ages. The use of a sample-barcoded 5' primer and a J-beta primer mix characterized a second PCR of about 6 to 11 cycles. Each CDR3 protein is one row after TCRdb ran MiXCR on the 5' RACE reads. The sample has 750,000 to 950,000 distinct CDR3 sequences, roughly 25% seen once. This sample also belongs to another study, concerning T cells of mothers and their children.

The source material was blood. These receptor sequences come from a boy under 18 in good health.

The CDR3 sequence: CSASRSFGIQETQYF. The CDR3 DNA is TGCAGTGCTAGCCGAAGTTTCGGGATCCAAGAGACCCAGTACTTC. J is TRBJ2-5 and V is TRBV20-1; TRBD2 is a possible D gene (5 bases). CDR1 is DFQATT and CDR2 is SNEGSKA in the germline V gene (reference sequence). Deletions cut 3 bases from V and 1 base from J, with 15 bases between. This CDR3 has 15 amino acids.

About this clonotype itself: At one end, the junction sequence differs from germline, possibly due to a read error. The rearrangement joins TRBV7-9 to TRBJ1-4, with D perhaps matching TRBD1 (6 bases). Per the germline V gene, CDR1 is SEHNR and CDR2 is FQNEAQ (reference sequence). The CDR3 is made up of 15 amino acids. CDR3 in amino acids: CASTQGTATNEKLSF. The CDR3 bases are TGTGCCAGCACCCAGGGGACTGCAACTAATGAAAAACTGTCTTTT.

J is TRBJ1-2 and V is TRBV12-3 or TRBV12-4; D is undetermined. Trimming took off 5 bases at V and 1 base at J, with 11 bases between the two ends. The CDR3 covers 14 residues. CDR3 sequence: CASSRQEDNYGYTF. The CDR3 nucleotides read TGTGCCAGCAGTCGGCAGGAAGATAACTATGGCTACACCTTC.

The CDR3 protein is CASRSRDGLNSPLHF. The CDR3 DNA is TGTGCCAGCAGATCCCGGGACGGCCTTAATTCACCCCTCCACTTT. The J gene is TRBJ1-6, the V gene TRBV12-3 or TRBV12-4; D is possibly TRBD1 (5 bases). Trimming stripped 6 bases from V and 6 bases from J, with 15 bases between. There are 15 residues in the CDR3.

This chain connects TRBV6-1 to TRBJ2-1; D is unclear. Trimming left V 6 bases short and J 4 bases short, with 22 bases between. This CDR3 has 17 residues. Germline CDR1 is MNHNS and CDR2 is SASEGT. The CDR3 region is CASSPPSGEKGYNEQFF. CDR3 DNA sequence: TGTGCCAGCAGCCCCCCCTCCGGAGAAAAGGGATACAATGAGCAGTTCTTC.

Here the CDR3 DNA reads TGTGCCAGCAGGCCGAGGACAGGCGGCGCAGATACGCAGTATTTT. Translated: CASRPRTGGADTQYF. This chain uses TRBV12-3 or TRBV12-4 with TRBJ2-3; the match to TRBD1 covers 7 bases. CDR3 length: 15 residues. After removal of 6 bases from V and 4 bases from J, the junction contained 10 bases not matched to a gene.

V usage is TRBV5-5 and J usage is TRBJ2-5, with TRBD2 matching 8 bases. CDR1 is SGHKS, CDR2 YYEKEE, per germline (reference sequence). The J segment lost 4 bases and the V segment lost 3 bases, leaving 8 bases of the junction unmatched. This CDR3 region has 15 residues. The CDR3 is CASSSGTRGSETQYF. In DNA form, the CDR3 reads TGTGCCAGCAGCTCCGGGACTAGAGGATCAGAGACCCAGTACTTC.

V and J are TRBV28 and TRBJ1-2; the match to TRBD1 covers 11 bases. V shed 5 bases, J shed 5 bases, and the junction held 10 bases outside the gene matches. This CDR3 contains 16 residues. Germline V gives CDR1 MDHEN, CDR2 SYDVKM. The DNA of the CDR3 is TGTGCCAGCAGTATTGGGACAGGGGGTTATGAGTATGGCTACACCTTC. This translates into CASSIGTGGYEYGYTF.

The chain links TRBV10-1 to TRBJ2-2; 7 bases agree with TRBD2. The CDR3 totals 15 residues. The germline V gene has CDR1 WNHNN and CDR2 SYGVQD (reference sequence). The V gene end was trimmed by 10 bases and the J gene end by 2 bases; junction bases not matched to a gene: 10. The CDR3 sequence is CAIQSGGGNTGELFF. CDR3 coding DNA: TGCGCCATCCAGTCGGGGGGTGGAAACACCGGGGAGCTGTTTTTT.

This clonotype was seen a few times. This CDR3 is CAGTASGGGETQYF. CDR3 DNA: TGTGCCGGCACGGCTAGCGGGGGTGGGGAGACCCAGTACTTC. The rearrangement uses TRBV12-3 or TRBV12-4 and TRBJ2-5; 10 bases match TRBD2. The CDR3 has 14 residues. V was clipped by 11 bases and J by 5 bases; unmatched bases: 11.

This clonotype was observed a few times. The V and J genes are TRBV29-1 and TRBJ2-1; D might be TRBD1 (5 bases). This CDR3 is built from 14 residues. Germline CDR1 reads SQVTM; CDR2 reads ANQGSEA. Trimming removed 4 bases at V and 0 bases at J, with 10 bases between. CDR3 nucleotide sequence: TGCAGCGTTGTCGTAAGGGGCTCCTACAATGAGCAGTTCTTC. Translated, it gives CSVVVRGSYNEQFF.

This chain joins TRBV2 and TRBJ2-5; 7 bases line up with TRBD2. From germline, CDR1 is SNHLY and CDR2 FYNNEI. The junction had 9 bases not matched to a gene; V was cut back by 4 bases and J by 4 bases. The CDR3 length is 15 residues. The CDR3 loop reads CASSGLGGPPETQYF. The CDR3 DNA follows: TGTGCCAGCAGTGGTTTGGGAGGGCCCCCAGAGACCCAGTACTTC.

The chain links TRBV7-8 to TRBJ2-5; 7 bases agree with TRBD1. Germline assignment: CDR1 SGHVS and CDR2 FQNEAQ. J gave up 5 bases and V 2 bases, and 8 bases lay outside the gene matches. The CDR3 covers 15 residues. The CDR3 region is CASSLLDRTGETQYF. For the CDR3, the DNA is TGTGCCAGCAGCTTACTGGACAGGACCGGGGAGACCCAGTACTTC.

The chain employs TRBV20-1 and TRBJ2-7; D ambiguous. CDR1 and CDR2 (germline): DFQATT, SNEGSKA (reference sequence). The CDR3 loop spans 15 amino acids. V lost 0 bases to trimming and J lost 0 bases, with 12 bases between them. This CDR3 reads CSARDPPIGSYEQYF. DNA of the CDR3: TGCAGTGCTAGAGATCCCCCTATAGGCTCCTACGAGCAGTACTTC.

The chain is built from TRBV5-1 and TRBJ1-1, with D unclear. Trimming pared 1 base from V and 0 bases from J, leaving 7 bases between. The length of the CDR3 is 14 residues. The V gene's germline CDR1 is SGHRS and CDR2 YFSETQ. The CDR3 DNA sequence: TGCGCCAGCAGCTTGACAGATATGAACACTGAAGCTTTCTTT. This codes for CASSLTDMNTEAFF.

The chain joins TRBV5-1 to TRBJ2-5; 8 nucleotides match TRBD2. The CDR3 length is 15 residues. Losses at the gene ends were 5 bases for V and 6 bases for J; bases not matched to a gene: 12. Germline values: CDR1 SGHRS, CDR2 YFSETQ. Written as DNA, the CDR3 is TGCGCCAGCAGTTTTCCGAGCGGGGGTCAAAAGACCCAGTACTTC. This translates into CASSFPSGGQKTQYF.

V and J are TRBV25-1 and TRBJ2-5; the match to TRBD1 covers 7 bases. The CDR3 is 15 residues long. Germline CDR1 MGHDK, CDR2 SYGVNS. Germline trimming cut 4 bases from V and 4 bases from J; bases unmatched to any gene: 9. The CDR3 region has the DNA TGTGCCAGCAGTGCAACAGGGGAGAGGGCAGAGACCCAGTACTTC. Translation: CASSATGERAETQYF.

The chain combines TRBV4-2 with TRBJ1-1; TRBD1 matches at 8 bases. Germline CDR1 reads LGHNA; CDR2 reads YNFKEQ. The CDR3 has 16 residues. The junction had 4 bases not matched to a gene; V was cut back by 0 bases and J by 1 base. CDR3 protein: CASSQEGTGWNTEAFF. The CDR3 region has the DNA TGTGCCAGCAGCCAAGAAGGGACAGGCTGGAACACTGAAGCTTTCTTT.

The CDR3 loop is CASRHRNIGMNTEAFF. The DNA for the CDR3 is TGTGCCAGCAGACACCGCAACATTGGGATGAACACTGAAGCTTTCTTT. The V gene is TRBV6-6, the J gene TRBJ1-1, with D unclear. Trimming took off 6 bases at V and 0 bases at J, with 17 bases between the two ends. Germline loops: CDR1 MNHNY, CDR2 SVGAGI (reference sequence). This CDR3 is 16 amino acids long.

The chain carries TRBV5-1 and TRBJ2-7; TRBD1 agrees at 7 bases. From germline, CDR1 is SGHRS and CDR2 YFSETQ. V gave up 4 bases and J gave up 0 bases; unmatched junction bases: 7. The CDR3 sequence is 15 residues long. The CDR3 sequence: CASSPRQGLSYEQYF. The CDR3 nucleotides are TGCGCCAGCAGCCCGCGACAGGGCCTCTCCTACGAGCAGTACTTC.

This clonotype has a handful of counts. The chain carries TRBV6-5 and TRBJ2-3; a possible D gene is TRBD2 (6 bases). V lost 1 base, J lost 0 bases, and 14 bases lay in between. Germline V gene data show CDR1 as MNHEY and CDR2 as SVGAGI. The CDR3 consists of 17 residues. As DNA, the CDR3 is TGTGCCAGCAGTTACTTCCCCGGGACTCTCAGCACAGATACGCAGTATTTT. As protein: CASSYFPGTLSTDTQYF.

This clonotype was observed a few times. The CDR3 is CASRGNSNQPQHF. The CDR3 nucleotides are TGCGCCAGCAGGGGAAATAGCAATCAGCCCCAGCATTTT. The chain joins TRBV10-2 to TRBJ1-5; no clear D. V lost 6 bases and J 0 bases, leaving 6 bases between the germline ends. The CDR3 is 13 residues long. Germline V CDR1 and CDR2: WSHSY, SAAADI.

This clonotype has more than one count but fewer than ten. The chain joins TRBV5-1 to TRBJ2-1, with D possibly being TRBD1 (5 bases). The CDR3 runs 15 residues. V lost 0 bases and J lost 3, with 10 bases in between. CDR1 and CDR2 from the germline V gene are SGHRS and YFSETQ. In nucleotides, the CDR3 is TGCGCCAGCAGCTTGGGGACAATGATCTACAATGAGCAGTTCTTC. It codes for CASSLGTMIYNEQFF.